These T cell receptor beta chains were read from a single sample in a study of cytomegalovirus exposure and HLA in healthy donors. Assay used: immunoSEQ multiplex PCR; TCRdb lists only in-frame clones, some missing. The table has 70,000 to 90,000 clones, around 80% seen once. The specimen was PBMCs. All receptors derive from a man aged 40-50 years in good health and CMV-seronegative. Each CDR3 is given with its conserved first and last residue. The order of the fields is clone size, V gene, J gene, D gene, CDR3 protein, CDR3 DNA. The D gene is left open where the match is weak. Where a row states a size, it is once, few, many or the class of an expanded clone; other rows omit it.

>NA|TRBV29-1|TRBJ2-3|TRBD1
CSVSRFAGQETDTQYF
TGCAGCGTCTCCCGCTTTGCGGGACAGGAGACAGATACGCAGTATTTT
>NA|TRBV4-1|TRBJ2-5|TRBD2
CASRKLAVTAQETQYF
TGCGCCAGCCGAAAACTAGCGGTCACTGCCCAAGAGACCCAGTACTTC
>NA|TRBV15|TRBJ1-5|TRBD1
CATSIETGGDQPQHF
TGTGCCACCAGCATCGAAACAGGGGGCGATCAGCCCCAGCATTTT
>NA|TRBV19|TRBJ2-1|TRBD2
CASRQAGGANEQFF
TGTGCCAGTAGGCAAGCGGGAGGGGCAAATGAGCAGTTCTTC
>NA|TRBV7-9|TRBJ2-5|TRBD2
CASSSSGGWYQETQYF
TGTGCCAGCTCCTCTAGCGGGGGCTGGTACCAAGAGACCCAGTACTTC
>NA|TRBV6-1|TRBJ1-5|NA
CASSDPPVPAQHF
TGTGCCAGCAGTGACCCCCCGGTCCCCGCCCAGCATTTT
>NA|TRBV5-1|TRBJ2-2|TRBD2
CASSSGTSGNTGELFF
TGCGCCAGCAGCTCTGGGACTAGCGGGAACACCGGGGAGCTGTTTTTT
>NA|TRBV6-1|TRBJ1-5|NA
CASKTDSNSNQPQHF
TGTGCCAGCAAAACGGACAGCAATAGCAATCAGCCCCAGCATTTT
>NA|TRBV19|TRBJ2-1|TRBD2
CASSIAGGSNEQFF
TGTGCCAGTAGTATAGCGGGGGGGAGCAATGAGCAGTTCTTC
>NA|TRBV7-3|TRBJ2-1|NA
CASSTGGVGPYAEQFF
TGTGCCAGCAGCACCGGCGGTGTGGGGCCCTACGCTGAGCAGTTCTTC
>NA|TRBV5-1|TRBJ2-1|NA
CASSLALASHEQFF
TGCGCCAGCAGCTTGGCTCTAGCGTCACATGAGCAGTTCTTC
>NA|TRBV10-3|TRBJ1-1|TRBD1
CAIRDRGLGDTEAFF
TGTGCCATCAGAGACAGGGGGTTGGGGGACACTGAAGCTTTCTTT
>many|TRBV9|TRBJ1-1|TRBD1
CASSARDSNTEAFF
TGTGCCAGCAGCGCAAGGGACAGTAACACTGAAGCTTTCTTT
>once|TRBV7-7|TRBJ2-1|NA
CASSPRTESSYNEQFF
TGTGCTAGCAGCCCTCGGACAGAGAGCTCCTACAATGAGCAGTTCTTC
>NA|TRBV15|TRBJ1-1|NA
CATSNSFNTEAFF
TGTGCCACCAGCAATAGTTTTAACACTGAAGCTTTCTTT
>NA|TRBV6-5|TRBJ1-1|NA
CASSPLGEVGTEAFF
TGTGCCAGCAGCCCCCTGGGGGAGGTGGGCACTGAAGCTTTCTTT
>NA|TRBV5-4|TRBJ1-1|NA
CASSLDSLNTEAFF
TGTGCCAGCAGCTTGGACAGTCTGAACACTGAAGCTTTCTTT
>NA|TRBV6-4|TRBJ2-1|NA
CASSVGTLNEQFF
TGTGCCAGCAGTGTGGGGACTCTCAATGAGCAGTTCTTC
>NA|TRBV6-5|TRBJ1-5|NA
CASWGGSNQPQHF
TGTGCCAGCTGGGGGGGGAGCAATCAGCCCCAGCATTTT
>NA|TRBV27|TRBJ2-2|NA
CASSRTLNTGELFF
TGTGCCAGCAGTCGGACACTGAACACCGGGGAGCTGTTTTTT
>NA|TRBV30|TRBJ2-3|TRBD2
CAWSSQGLAGPTQYF
TGTGCCTGGAGTTCACAGGGACTAGCGGGCCCGACGCAGTATTTT
>few|TRBV4-1|TRBJ2-1|TRBD2
CASSQTRRTSGRADNEQFF
TGCGCCAGCAGCCAAACGAGAAGAACTAGCGGGAGGGCCGACAATGAGCAGTTCTTC
>NA|TRBV7-8|TRBJ1-2|NA
CASSGESYGYTF
TGTGCCAGCTCAGGGGAATCCTATGGCTACACCTTC
>NA|TRBV6-1|TRBJ1-2|NA
CASSGPRWRGNYGYTF
TGTGCCAGCAGTGGACCCCGGTGGCGGGGAAACTATGGCTACACCTTC
>few|TRBV29-1|TRBJ2-7|TRBD1
CSVQRDRAYEQYF
TGCAGCGTTCAGCGGGACAGGGCTTACGAGCAGTACTTC
>NA|TRBV7-8|TRBJ1-1|NA
CASSPRNTEAFF
TGTGCCAGCAGCCCGCGAAACACTGAAGCTTTCTTT
>few|TRBV2|TRBJ1-1|TRBD1
CASARHDRDTEAFF
TGTGCCAGCGCTCGGCACGACAGGGACACTGAAGCTTTCTTT
>NA|TRBV27|TRBJ2-5|NA
CASSPSTGEAGETQYF
TGTGCCAGCAGTCCCTCCACAGGGGAAGCGGGAGAGACCCAGTACTTC
>NA|TRBV27|TRBJ2-1|TRBD1
CASSLVRGLYNEQFF
TGTGCCAGCAGCTTAGTAAGGGGGCTCTACAATGAGCAGTTCTTC
>few|TRBV30|TRBJ1-1|NA
CAWSALYGAELKEAFF
TGTGCCTGGAGTGCCCTTTATGGGGCCGAACTAAAGGAAGCTTTCTTT
>NA|TRBV28|TRBJ1-5|NA
CASSWGEPLNILVNQPQHF
TGTGCCAGCAGTTGGGGCGAACCCCTAAATATCCTTGTCAATCAGCCCCAGCATTTT
>NA|TRBV4-1|TRBJ2-3|NA
CASSQDPGSTDTQYF
TGCGCCAGCAGCCAAGATCCAGGGTCCACAGATACGCAGTATTTT
>NA|TRBV6-1|TRBJ2-7|TRBD1
CASSHRGVYEQYF
TGTGCCAGCAGTCACAGGGGCGTCTACGAGCAGTACTTC
>NA|TRBV4-2|TRBJ2-2|NA
CASSQEYYTGELFF
TGTGCCAGCAGCCAAGAATACTACACCGGGGAGCTGTTTTTT
>NA|TRBV29-1|TRBJ1-1|NA
CSVDHRDMNTEAFF
TGCAGCGTTGACCACAGGGACATGAACACTGAAGCTTTCTTT
>NA|TRBV19|TRBJ2-1|NA
CASSINAGTYNEQFF
TGTGCCAGTAGTATAAATGCGGGAACCTACAATGAGCAGTTCTTC
>NA|TRBV5-6|TRBJ2-5|NA
CASSLVQSQETQYF
TGTGCCAGCAGCTTGGTACAGTCCCAAGAGACCCAGTACTTC
>NA|TRBV5-8|TRBJ1-2|TRBD1
CASSPGQGRYGYTF
TGTGCCAGCAGCCCAGGACAGGGTAGATATGGCTACACCTTC
>NA|TRBV25-1|TRBJ2-1|NA
CASRPTSSYNEQFF
TGTGCCAGCAGACCAACGAGCTCCTACAATGAGCAGTTCTTC
>NA|TRBV5-6|TRBJ1-6|TRBD1
CASSRDRDFYNSPLHF
TGTGCCAGCAGTCGGGACAGGGATTTCTATAATTCACCCCTCCACTTT
>NA|TRBV7-9|TRBJ1-5|NA
CASSPQGSGNQPQHF
TGTGCCAGCAGCCCCCAGGGAAGCGGCAATCAGCCCCAGCATTTT
>NA|TRBV29-1|TRBJ2-7|TRBD1
CSVKGQNYEQYF
TGCAGCGTAAAGGGACAGAACTACGAGCAGTACTTC
>NA|TRBV29-1|TRBJ2-3|TRBD2
CSWRGGADTQYF
TGCAGCTGGCGGGGGGGTGCAGATACGCAGTATTTT
>NA|TRBV2|TRBJ2-3|TRBD2
CASSASGRRTDTQYF
TGTGCCAGCAGTGCCAGCGGGAGAAGGACAGATACGCAGTATTTT
>few|TRBV5-1|TRBJ2-7|TRBD2
CASSPTSDLLAGISHEQYF
TGCGCCAGCAGCCCGACCAGTGACCTACTAGCGGGAATATCCCACGAGCAGTACTTC
>NA|TRBV4-1|TRBJ2-7|NA
CASSQRSSAYEQYF
TGCGCCAGCAGCCAACGTTCTAGCGCCTACGAGCAGTACTTC
>once|TRBV27|TRBJ2-7|TRBD2
CASSSYTGTSGISYEQYF
TGTGCCAGCAGTTCTTACACCGGGACTAGCGGGATCTCCTACGAGCAGTACTTC
>NA|TRBV6-6|TRBJ1-1|NA
CASSWGGNTEAFF
TGTGCCAGCAGTTGGGGGGGAAACACTGAAGCTTTCTTT
>NA|TRBV28|TRBJ1-1|TRBD1
CASSLVRDSAFF
TGTGCCAGCAGCTTGGTTAGGGACAGCGCTTTCTTT
>NA|TRBV5-1|TRBJ1-3|TRBD1
CVSSLGQGRYTGNTIYF
TGCGTCAGCAGCCTGGGACAGGGGCGGTATACTGGAAACACCATATATTTT
>NA|TRBV2|TRBJ2-7|TRBD1
CASRMDRQYIYEQYF
TGTGCCAGCAGAATGGACAGGCAATATATCTACGAGCAGTACTTC
>few|TRBV6-1|TRBJ2-5|NA
CASRGALGDQETQYF
TGTGCCAGCAGGGGAGCGTTAGGCGACCAAGAGACCCAGTACTTC
>NA|TRBV6-6|TRBJ1-3|NA
CASSYLEANPGNTIYF
TGTGCCAGCAGTTACTTGGAGGCAAACCCTGGAAACACCATATATTTT